This TCR beta chain was identified in a study of shared clonotypes between healthy human individuals. The protocol was immunoSEQ multiplex PCR, while the TCRdb copy is restricted to in-frame clones and leaves out a portion. The sample has approximately 1.9 million clones; around 95% are singletons. CD45RO-negative cells were positively selected for CCR7, leaving out terminally differentiated effector memory CD45RA+ cells. The clonotype comes from a man aged 18 to 30 in good health. Some clones in this sample may be carry-over from other donors' samples. The sample was naive CD8+ T cells from PBMCs.

The CDR3 sequence: CASSVIKGLSCEQYF. For the CDR3, the DNA is TGTGCCAGCAGCGTTATTAAGGGGCTGAGCTGCGAGCAGTACTTC. The chain joins TRBV9 to TRBJ2-7, with TRBD1 as a possible D gene (5 bases). The CDR3 runs 15 residues. Trimming left V 2 bases short and J 6 bases short, with 18 bases between. The germline CDR1 and CDR2 sequences are SGDLS and YYNGEE.